Below, one T cell receptor beta chain is given with its context. The data are from a study of T-cell reconstitution after alpha-beta-depleted transplantation in children. V was clipped by 4 bases and J by 4 bases, with 13 bases between them. CDR1 is MGHRA and CDR2 is YSYEKL in the germline V gene. CDR3 length: 14 amino acids. Unique molecular identifiers were used to barcode this TCRbeta library. MiXCR was run by TCRdb on the PCR reads, yielding one entry per CDR3 protein. The sample holds about 400,000 distinct CDR3 sequences, around 21% seen once. This material consisted of PBMCs from the stem cell graft donor, taken from the stem cell graft. The receptor comes from a human donor who donated a stem cell graft to a child with acute myeloid leukemia. This chain uses TRBV4-1 with TRBJ2-5, with D perhaps being TRBD1 or TRBD2 (5 bases each). The CDR3 spells CASSRGPVGETQYF. The CDR3 nucleotides are TGCGCCAGCAGCCGGGGACCAGTGGGAGAGACCCAGTACTTC.